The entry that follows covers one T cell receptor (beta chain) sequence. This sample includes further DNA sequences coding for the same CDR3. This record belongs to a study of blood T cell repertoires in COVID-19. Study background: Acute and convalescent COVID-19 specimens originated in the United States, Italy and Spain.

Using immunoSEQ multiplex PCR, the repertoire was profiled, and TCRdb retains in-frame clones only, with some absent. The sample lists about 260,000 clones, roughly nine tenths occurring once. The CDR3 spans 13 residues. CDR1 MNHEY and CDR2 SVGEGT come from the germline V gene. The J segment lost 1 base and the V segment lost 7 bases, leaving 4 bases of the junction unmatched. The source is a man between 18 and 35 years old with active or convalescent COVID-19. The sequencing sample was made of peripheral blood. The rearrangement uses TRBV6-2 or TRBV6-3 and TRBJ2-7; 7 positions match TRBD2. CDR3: CASIPSGSYEQYF. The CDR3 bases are TGTGCCAGCATCCCTAGCGGATCCTACGAGCAGTACTTC.